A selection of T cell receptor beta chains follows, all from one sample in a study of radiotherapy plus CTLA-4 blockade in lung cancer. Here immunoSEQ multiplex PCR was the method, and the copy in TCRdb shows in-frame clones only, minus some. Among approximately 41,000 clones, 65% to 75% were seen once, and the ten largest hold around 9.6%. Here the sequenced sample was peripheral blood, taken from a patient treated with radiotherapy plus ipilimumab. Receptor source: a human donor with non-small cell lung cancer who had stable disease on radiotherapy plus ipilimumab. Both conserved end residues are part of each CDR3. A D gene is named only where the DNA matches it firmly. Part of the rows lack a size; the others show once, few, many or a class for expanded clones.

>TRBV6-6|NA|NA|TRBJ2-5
TGTGCCGCTACCCCGTGGAGGGACCGGGAGACCCAGTACTTC
CAATPWRDRETQYF
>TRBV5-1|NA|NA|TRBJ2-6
TGCGCCAGCAGCCTACTGTCCTCTGGGGCCAACGTCCTGACTTTC
CASSLLSSGANVLTF
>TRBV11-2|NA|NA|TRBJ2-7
TGTGCCAGCAGCTTAAGTGTGCCCGCTAGCTCCTACGAGCAGTACTTC
CASSLSVPASSYEQYF
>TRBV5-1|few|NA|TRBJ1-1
TGCGCCAGCAGCTTGGGGGCATCAATGAACACTGAAGCTTTCTTT
CASSLGASMNTEAFF
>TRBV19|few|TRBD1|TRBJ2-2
TGTGCCAGTAGGGACAGGGGGGACACCGGGGAGCTGTTTTTT
CASRDRGDTGELFF
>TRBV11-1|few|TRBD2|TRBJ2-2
TGTGCCAGCAGCTTACAGAGCGGGGGAAACACCGGGGAGCTGTTTTTT
CASSLQSGGNTGELFF
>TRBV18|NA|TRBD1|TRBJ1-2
TGTGCCAGCTCACCCAGGGTCCCGGGACAGGGTAGTGGCTACACCTTC
CASSPRVPGQGSGYTF
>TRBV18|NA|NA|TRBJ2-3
TGTGCCAGCTCACCGCAGGGGTTCGGAGATACGCAGTATTTT
CASSPQGFGDTQYF
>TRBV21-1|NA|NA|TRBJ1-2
TGTGCCAGCAGCAAAGCGCCAGGGAATGAGACTAACTATGGCTACACCTTC
CASSKAPGNETNYGYTF
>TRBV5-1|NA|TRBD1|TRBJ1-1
TGCGCCAGCAGCTTACAGGGGAAAGGTTTAACTGAAGCTTTCTTT
CASSLQGKGLTEAFF
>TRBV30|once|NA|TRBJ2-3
TGTGCCTGGAGTGTTTCGAGTTCAGATACGCAGTATTTT
CAWSVSSSDTQYF
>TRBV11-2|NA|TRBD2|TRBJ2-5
TGTGCCAGCAGCCTCGGGACTAGCGGGGGGCCGGAGACCCAGTACTTC
CASSLGTSGGPETQYF
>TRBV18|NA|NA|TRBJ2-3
TGTGCCAGCTCACCACAGAGGGACTCTGAGAGAGATACGCAGTATTTT
CASSPQRDSERDTQYF
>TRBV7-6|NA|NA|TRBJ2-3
TGTGCCAGCAGCCCTGCACGGGCGGGTGCTAGCACAGATACGCAGTATTTT
CASSPARAGASTDTQYF
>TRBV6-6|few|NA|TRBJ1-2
TGTGCCAGCAGTCCCAATAACTATGGCTACACCTTC
CASSPNNYGYTF
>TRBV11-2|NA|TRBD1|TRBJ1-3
TGTGCCAGCAGCTCGATATGGACAGGGGGGGAAGGAAACACCATATATTTT
CASSSIWTGGEGNTIYF
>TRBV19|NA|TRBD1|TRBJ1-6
TGTGCCACGGGACAGGGGGCGTATAGATCACCCCTCCACTTT
CATGQGAYRSPLHF
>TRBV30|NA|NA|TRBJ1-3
TGTGCCTGGAGTGTACTAGGAGCTGGAAACACCATATATTTT
CAWSVLGAGNTIYF
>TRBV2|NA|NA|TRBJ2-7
TGTGCCAGCACAGGGGATACCTACGAGCAGTACTTC
CASTGDTYEQYF
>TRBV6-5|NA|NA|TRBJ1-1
TGTGCCACCGGGGGGGCAGGCTACACTGAAGCTTTCTTT
CATGGAGYTEAFF
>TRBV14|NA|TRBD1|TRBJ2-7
TGTGCCAGCAGCCAAGCCTGGGCAGGGGGCATCTACGAGCAGTACTTC
CASSQAWAGGIYEQYF
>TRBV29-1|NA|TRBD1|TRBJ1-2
TGCAGCGTTGGGTGGAGGGGGCAAGGGGGCTACACCTTC
CSVGWRGQGGYTF
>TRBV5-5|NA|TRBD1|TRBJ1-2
TGTGCCAGCAGTCGGGGGGGACAGGGACAAGGCTACACCTTC
CASSRGGQGQGYTF
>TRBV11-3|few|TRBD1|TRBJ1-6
TGTGCCAGCAGCCCACGACAGGGGTTTGATTCACCCCTCCACTTT
CASSPRQGFDSPLHF
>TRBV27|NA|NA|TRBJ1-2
TGTGCCAGCAGTTTGGTCGGGGTGGGGAACTATGGCTACACCTTC
CASSLVGVGNYGYTF
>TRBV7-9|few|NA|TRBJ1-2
TGTGCCAGCAGCTTCGACTATGGCTACACCTTC
CASSFDYGYTF
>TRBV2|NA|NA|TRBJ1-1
TGTGCCAGCAGTTTTACTCAGGGGAACACTGAAGCTTTCTTT
CASSFTQGNTEAFF
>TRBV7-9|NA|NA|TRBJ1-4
TGTGCCAGCAGCCAAGGGGCGGGGAGTAATGAAAAACTGTTTTTT
CASSQGAGSNEKLFF
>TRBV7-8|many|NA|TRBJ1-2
TGTGCCAGCAGTGCCCCCGAGCTTGATGGCTACACCTTC
CASSAPELDGYTF
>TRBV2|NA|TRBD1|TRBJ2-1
TGTGCCAGCAGTGGGGACAGGGCGCTTGAGCAGTTCTTC
CASSGDRALEQFF
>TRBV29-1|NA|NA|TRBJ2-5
TGCAGCGCCTTCGGGGGAAGGGGAGAGACCCAGTACTTC
CSAFGGRGETQYF
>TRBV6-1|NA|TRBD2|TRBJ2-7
TGTGCCAGCAGTGAACAAAGCGGGGGAAACGAGCAGTACTTC
CASSEQSGGNEQYF
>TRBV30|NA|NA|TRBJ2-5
TGTGCCTGGAACGGTGGTCAGGGTAAGGGAGAGACCCAGTACTTC
CAWNGGQGKGETQYF
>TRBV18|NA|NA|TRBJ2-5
TGTGCCAGCTCACCTACCCAGTACCAAGAGACCCAGTACTTC
CASSPTQYQETQYF
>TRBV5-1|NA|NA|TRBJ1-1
TGCGCCAGCAGCTTTGAGTATTGGGTTCAGGGTTCGAACACTGAAGCTTTCTTT
CASSFEYWVQGSNTEAFF
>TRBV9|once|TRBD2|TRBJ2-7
TGTGCCAGCAGCTTTTGGAGCGGGGGGGCCGCCGAGCAGTACTTC
CASSFWSGGAAEQYF
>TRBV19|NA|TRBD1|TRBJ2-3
TGTGCCAGTAGCTGGACAGGGAAAACAGATACGCAGTATTTT
CASSWTGKTDTQYF
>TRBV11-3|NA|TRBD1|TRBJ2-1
TGTGCCAGCAGCCCGGGACAGAGCTCCTACAATGAGCAGTTCTTC
CASSPGQSSYNEQFF
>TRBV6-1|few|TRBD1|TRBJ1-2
TGTGCCAGCAGTGAATCAGGGACAGGGATCTATGGCTACACCTTC
CASSESGTGIYGYTF
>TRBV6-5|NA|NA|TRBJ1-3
TGTGCCAGCAGCCAGCCGAGGGCTGGAAACACCATATATTTT
CASSQPRAGNTIYF
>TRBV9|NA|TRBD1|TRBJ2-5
TGTGCCAGCAGCGTAGCGGGACAGGGGTCGTGGGAGACCCAGTACTTC
CASSVAGQGSWETQYF
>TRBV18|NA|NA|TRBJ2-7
TGTGCCAGCTCACCGGAGGCTTTGGGATGGGAGCAGTACTTC
CASSPEALGWEQYF
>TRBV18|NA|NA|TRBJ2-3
TGTGCCAGCTCACCAGGTGGGGGCGCAGATACGCAGTATTTT
CASSPGGGADTQYF
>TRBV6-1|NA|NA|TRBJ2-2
TGTGCCAGCAGTGCTAGATGGACCGGGGAGCTGTTTTTT
CASSARWTGELFF
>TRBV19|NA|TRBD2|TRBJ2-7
TGTGCCAGTAGGAAGACTAGCGGGGGGGACTACGAGCAGTACTTC
CASRKTSGGDYEQYF
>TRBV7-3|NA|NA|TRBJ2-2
TGTGCCAGCAGCCCCACAGGGTTGGACACCGGGGAGCTGTTTTTT
CASSPTGLDTGELFF
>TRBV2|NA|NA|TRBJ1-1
TGTGCCAGCAGTGAGGGAGGCAGGCGATTGAACACTGAAGCTTTCTTT
CASSEGGRRLNTEAFF
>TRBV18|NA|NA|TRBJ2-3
TGTGCCAGCTCACCGAGACAGGTGGTGGCAGATACGCAGTATTTT
CASSPRQVVADTQYF
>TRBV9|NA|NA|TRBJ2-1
TGTGCCAGCAGCGTTCGGGGATCCTACAATGAGCAGTTCTTC
CASSVRGSYNEQFF
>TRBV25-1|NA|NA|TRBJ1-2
TGTGCCAGCAGTGGACAGCGAGCACTAAAGAATGGCTACACCTTC
CASSGQRALKNGYTF
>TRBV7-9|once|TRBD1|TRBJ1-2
TGTGCCAGCAGCTTATTCCCTGGGACAGGGTTTGGCTACACCTTC
CASSLFPGTGFGYTF
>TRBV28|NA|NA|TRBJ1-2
TGTGCCAGCAGTGCCCTAAACTATGGCTACACCTTC
CASSALNYGYTF
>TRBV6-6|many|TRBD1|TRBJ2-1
TGTGCCAGCAGTCAGAAACAGGGGGGCTACAATGAGCAGTTCTTC
CASSQKQGGYNEQFF